This entry describes one TCR beta chain. Germline CDR1 is SGHVS and CDR2 is FQNEAQ. Unmatched junction bases numbered 11, after V lost 6 bases and J lost 2 bases. The CDR3 spans 17 residues. Original handling: Nucleated cell number was recorded as an estimate derived from reference gene primer amplification. Method: immunoSEQ multiplex PCR; TCRdb's copy keeps in-frame clones and lacks some. Clone size and V and J calls were adopted from that table, with D and trimming inferred from the DNA. Here the sample spans more than 250,000 clones, 65% to 90% being singletons. The sample comes from a study of blood T cell repertoires in COVID-19. Study at large: Samples came from the United States, Italy and Spain, spanning acute and convalescent COVID-19.

J is TRBJ2-5 and V is TRBV7-8; 11 nucleotides align to TRBD1. The sequence came from a man aged 45-60 years with active or convalescent COVID-19. The sequenced material came from peripheral blood. CDR3 nucleotide sequence: TGTGCCAGCAGTTCAACCTGGACAGGGGGCAAGCAAGAGACCCAGTACTTC. It specifies CASSSTWTGGKQETQYF.